What follows describes a single TCR beta chain. Single viable CD3+CD4+CD8-CD45RO+ cells were sorted as the memory CD4+ T cells. The record originates from a study of memory CD4+ T cells and cytomegalovirus serostatus. In the original analysis: After removing out-of-frame reads, over 2 million distinct TCRbeta sequences remained. Only in-frame clones appear in the TCRdb table, and some are missing; sequencing was by immunoSEQ multiplex PCR. The V and J calls and the clone size are those of that table, but D and trimming were determined from the DNA. The table records under 80,000 clones, approximately 85% of them present only once. The CDR3 contains 15 residues. V trimming: 8 bases; J trimming: 1 base; junction bases outside the gene matches: 8. CDR1 is WNHNN, CDR2 SYGVQD, per germline (reference sequence).

The receptor was isolated from an adult in good health and CMV-seronegative. V is TRBV10-1 and J is TRBJ1-1, with 9 positions matching TRBD1. Sequencing was done on a sample of memory CD4+ T cells from blood. DNA for the CDR3: TGCGCCAGCCTTACAGGGGGCGCCAGGAACACTGAAGCTTTCTTT. It encodes CASLTGGARNTEAFF.